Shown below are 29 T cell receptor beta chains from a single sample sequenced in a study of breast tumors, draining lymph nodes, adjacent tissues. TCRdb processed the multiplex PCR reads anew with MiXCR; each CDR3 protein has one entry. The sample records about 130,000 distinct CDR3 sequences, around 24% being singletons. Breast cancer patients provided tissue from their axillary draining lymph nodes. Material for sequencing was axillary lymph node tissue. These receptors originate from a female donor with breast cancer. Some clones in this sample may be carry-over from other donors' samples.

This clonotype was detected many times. The CDR3 spells CATSRGSSYEQYF. CDR3 in DNA: TGTGCCACCAGCAGAGGAAGCTCCTACGAGCAGTACTTC. The chain joins TRBV15 to TRBJ2-7; D gene uncertain. Germline-derived CDR1 and CDR2 are LNHNV and YYDKDF (reference sequence). This CDR3 is 13 amino acids long. The V and J ends lost 1 base and 0 bases respectively, with 4 bases between them. The complete variable domain, with remaining parts taken from reference TRBV15 and TRBJ2-7, reads DAMVIQNPRYQVTQFGKPVTLSCSQTLNHNVMYWYQQKSSQAPKLLFHYYDKDFNNEADTPDNFQSRRPNTSFCFLDIRSPGLGDTAMYLCATSRGSSYEQYFGPGTRLTVT.

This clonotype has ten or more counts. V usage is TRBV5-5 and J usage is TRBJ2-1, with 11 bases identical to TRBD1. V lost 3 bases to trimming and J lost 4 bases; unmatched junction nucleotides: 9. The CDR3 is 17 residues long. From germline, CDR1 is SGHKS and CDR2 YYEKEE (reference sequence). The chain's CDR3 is CASSSGTGGLRYNEQFF. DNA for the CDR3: TGTGCCAGCAGCTCCGGGACAGGGGGACTTCGTTACAATGAGCAGTTCTTC.

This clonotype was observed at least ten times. CDR3 coding DNA: TGTGCCAGCAGTTACCGGGACAACTCCTACGAGCAGTACTTC. It is translated as CASSYRDNSYEQYF. J is TRBJ2-7 and V is TRBV27, with D maybe TRBD1 (6 bases). Trimming shortened V by 4 bases and J by 0 bases, and 10 bases separated the two germline ends. Germline V lookup: CDR1 MNHEY, CDR2 SMNVEV (reference sequence). The CDR3 length is 14 residues.

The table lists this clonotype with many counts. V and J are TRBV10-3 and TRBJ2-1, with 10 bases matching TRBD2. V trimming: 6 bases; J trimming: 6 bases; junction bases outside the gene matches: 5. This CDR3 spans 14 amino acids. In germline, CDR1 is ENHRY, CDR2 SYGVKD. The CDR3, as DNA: TGTGCCATCAGAAGCGGGAGGGCCGTCAATGAGCAGTTCTTC. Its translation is CAIRSGRAVNEQFF.

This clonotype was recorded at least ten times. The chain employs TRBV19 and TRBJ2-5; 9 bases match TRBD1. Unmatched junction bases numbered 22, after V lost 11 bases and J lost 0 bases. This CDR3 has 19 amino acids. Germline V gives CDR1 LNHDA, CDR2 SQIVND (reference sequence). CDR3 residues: CARNGTPGQGSKHQETQYF. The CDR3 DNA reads TGTGCCCGCAACGGCACACCGGGACAGGGCTCGAAACACCAAGAGACCCAGTACTTC.

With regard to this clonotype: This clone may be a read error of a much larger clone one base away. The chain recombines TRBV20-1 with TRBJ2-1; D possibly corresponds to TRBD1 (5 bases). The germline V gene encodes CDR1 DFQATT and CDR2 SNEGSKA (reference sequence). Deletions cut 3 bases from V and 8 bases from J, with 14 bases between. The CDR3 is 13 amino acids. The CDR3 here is CSASGPAGHEQFF. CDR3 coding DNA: TGCAGTGCTAGCGGACCCGCAGGGCATGAGCAGTTCTTC.

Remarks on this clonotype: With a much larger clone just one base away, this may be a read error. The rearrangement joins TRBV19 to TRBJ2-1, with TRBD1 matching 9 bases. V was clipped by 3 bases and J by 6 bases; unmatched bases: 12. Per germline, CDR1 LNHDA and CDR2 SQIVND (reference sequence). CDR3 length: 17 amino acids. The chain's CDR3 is CASSIGPTGGGFNEQFF. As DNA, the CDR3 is TGTGCCAGTAGTATCGGGCCGACAGGGGGAGGCTTCAATGAGCAGTTCTTC.

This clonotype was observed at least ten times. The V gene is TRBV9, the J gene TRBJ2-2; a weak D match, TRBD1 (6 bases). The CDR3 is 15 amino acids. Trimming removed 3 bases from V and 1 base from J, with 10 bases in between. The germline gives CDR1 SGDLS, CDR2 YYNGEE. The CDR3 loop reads CASSAQGLNTGELFF. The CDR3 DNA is TGTGCCAGCAGCGCACAGGGCCTGAACACCGGGGAGCTGTTTTTT.

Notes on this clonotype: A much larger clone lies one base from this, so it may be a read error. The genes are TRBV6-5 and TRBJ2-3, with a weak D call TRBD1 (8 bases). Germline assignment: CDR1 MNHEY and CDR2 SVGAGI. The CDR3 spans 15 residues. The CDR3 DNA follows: TGTGCCGGCAGCACAGGGGGGGTGGGATCGGATACGCAGTATTTT. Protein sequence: CAGSTGGVGSDTQYF.

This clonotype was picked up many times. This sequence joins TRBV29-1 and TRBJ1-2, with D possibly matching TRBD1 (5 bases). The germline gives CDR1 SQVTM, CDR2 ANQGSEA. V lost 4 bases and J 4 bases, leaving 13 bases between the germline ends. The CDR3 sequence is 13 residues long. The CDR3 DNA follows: TGCAGCGTTGTCCCCCAGGGCACCTATGGCTACACCTTC. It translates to CSVVPQGTYGYTF.

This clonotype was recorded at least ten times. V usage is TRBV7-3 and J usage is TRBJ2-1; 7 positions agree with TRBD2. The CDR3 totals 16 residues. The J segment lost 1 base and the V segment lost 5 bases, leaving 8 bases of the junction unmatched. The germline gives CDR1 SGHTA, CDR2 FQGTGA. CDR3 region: CASSPYSGSSYNEQFF. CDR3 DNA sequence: TGTGCCAGCAGCCCGTATAGCGGGTCGTCCTACAATGAGCAGTTCTTC.

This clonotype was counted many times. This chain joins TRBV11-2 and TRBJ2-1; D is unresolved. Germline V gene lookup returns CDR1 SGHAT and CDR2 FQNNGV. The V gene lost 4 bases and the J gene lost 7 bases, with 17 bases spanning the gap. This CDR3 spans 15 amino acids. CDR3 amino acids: CASSSPGRMWNEQFF. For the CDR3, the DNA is TGTGCCAGCAGCTCCCCCGGCCGTATGTGGAATGAGCAGTTCTTC.

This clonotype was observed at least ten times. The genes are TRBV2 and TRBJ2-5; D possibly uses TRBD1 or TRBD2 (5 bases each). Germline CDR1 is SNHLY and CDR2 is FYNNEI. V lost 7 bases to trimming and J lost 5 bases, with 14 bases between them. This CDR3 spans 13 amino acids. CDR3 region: CASMSGGRETQYF. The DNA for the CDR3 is TGTGCCAGCATGAGTGGGGGTCGGGAGACCCAGTACTTC.

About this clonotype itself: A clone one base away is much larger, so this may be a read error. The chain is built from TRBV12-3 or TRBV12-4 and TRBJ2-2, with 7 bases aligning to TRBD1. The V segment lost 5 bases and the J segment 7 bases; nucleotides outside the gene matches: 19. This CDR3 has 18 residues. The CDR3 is CASSLLLPLGQARGELFF. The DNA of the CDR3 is TGTGCCAGCAGTCTTCTTCTTCCGCTAGGACAGGCCCGCGGGGAGCTGTTTTTT.

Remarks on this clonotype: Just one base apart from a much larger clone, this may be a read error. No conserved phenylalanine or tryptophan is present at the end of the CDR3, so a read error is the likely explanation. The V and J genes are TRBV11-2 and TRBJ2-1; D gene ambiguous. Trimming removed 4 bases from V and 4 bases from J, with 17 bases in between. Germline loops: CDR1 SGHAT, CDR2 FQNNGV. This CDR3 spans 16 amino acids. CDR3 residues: CASSSPGTQTYNEQFL. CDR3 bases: TGTGCCAGCAGCTCCCCAGGTACACAAACTTACAATGAGCAGTTCCTC.

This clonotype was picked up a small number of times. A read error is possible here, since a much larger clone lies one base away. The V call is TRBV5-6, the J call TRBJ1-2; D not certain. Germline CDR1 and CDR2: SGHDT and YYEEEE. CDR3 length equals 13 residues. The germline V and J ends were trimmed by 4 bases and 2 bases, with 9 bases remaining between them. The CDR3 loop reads CASSADGNYGYTF. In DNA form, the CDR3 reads TGTGCCAGCAGCGCGGACGGGAACTATGGCTACACCTTC.

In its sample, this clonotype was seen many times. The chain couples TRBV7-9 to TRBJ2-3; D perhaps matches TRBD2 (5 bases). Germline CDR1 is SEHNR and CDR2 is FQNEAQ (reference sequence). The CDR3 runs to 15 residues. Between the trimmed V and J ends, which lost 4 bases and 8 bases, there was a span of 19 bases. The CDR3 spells CASSSSWVGAGTQYF. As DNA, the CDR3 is TGTGCCAGCAGCTCCAGTTGGGTGGGAGCTGGTACGCAGTATTTT.

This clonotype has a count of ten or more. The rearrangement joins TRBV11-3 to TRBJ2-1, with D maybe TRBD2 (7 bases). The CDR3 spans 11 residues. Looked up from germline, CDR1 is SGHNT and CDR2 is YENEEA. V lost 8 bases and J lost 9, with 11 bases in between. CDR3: CASGGGGEQFF. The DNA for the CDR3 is TGTGCCAGCGGGGGGGGCGGTGAGCAGTTCTTC.

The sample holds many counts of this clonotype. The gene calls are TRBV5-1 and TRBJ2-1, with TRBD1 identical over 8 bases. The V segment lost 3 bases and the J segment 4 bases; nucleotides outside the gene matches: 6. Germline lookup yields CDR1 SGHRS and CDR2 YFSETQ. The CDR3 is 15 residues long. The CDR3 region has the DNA TGCGCCAGCAGCTCCCGGGACAGGAAGTACAATGAGCAGTTCTTC. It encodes CASSSRDRKYNEQFF.

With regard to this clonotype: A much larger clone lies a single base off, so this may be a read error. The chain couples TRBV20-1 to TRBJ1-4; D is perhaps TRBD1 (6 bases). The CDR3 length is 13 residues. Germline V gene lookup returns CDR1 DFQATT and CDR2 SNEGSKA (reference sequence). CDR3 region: CSAADRQNEELFF. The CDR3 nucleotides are TGCAGTGCTGCAGACAGGCAGAATGAAGAACTGTTTTTT.

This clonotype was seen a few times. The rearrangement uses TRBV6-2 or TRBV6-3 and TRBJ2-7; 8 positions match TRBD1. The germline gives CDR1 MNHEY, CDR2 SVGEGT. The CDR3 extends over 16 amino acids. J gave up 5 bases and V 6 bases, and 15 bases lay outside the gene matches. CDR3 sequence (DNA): TGTGCCAGCAGGTCCCGAGGACAGGGTACATCCCACGAGCAGTACTTC. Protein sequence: CASRSRGQGTSHEQYF.

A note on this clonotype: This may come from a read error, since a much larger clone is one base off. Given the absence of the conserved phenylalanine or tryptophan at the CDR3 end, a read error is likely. The DNA of the CDR3 is TGCAGCGTTGTTTCAGGGAAGAATGAGCAGTTCCTC. This gives the protein CSVVSGKNEQFL. This chain joins TRBV29-1 and TRBJ2-1, with a tentative D call TRBD1 (5 bases). V was trimmed by 4 bases and J by 7 bases, leaving 11 bases between them. CDR1 is SQVTM, CDR2 ANQGSEA, per germline. This CDR3 has 12 amino acids.

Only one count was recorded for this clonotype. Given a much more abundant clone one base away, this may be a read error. The CDR3, as DNA: TGCGCCAGCAGCTTCAGCGGGAGGGCGAACACCGGGGAGCCGTTTTTT. Translation: CASSFSGRANTGEPFF. J is TRBJ2-2 and V is TRBV5-1; 10 positions match TRBD2. The CDR3 consists of 16 residues. Germline assignment: CDR1 SGHRS and CDR2 YFSETQ.

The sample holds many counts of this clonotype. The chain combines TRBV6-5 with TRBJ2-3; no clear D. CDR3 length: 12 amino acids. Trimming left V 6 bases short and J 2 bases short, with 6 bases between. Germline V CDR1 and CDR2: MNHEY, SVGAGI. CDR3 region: CASRTTTDTQYF. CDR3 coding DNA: TGTGCCAGCAGAACAACCACAGATACGCAGTATTTT.

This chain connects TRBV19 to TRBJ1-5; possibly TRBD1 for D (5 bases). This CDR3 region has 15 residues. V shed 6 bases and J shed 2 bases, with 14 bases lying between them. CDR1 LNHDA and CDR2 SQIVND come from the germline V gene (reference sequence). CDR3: CASRTSGAGNQPQHF. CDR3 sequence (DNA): TGTGCCAGTAGAACCAGTGGGGCCGGCAATCAGCCCCAGCATTTT.

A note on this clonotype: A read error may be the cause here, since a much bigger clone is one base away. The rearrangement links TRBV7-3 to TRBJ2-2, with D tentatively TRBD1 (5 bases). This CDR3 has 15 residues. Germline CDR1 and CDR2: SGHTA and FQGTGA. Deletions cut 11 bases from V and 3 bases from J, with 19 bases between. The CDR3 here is CAGGWEGADTGELFF. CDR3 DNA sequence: TGTGCCGGCGGCTGGGAAGGGGCGGACACCGGGGAGCTGTTTTTT.

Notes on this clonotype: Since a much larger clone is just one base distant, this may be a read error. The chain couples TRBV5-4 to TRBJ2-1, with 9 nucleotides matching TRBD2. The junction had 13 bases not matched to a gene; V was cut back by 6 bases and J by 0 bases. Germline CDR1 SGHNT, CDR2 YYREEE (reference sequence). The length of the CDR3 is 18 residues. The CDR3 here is CASNLGLAGISSYNEQFF. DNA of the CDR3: TGTGCCAGCAACCTGGGGCTAGCGGGGATAAGCTCCTACAATGAGCAGTTCTTC.

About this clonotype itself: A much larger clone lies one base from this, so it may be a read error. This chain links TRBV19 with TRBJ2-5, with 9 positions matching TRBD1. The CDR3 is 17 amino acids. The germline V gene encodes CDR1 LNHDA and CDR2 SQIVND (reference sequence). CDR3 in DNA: TGTTCCAGTAGTATAGAACCCGGGACAGGGTATCGGAAGACCCAGTACTTC. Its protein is CSSSIEPGTGYRKTQYF.

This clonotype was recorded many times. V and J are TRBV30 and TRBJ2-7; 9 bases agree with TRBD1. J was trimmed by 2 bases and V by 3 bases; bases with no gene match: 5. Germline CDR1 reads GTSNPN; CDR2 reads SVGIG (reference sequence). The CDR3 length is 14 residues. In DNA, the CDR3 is TGTGCCTGGAGACCTACAGGGGGCCCCTACGAGCAGTACTTC. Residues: CAWRPTGGPYEQYF. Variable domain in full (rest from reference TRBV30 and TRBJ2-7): SQTIHQWPATLVQPVGSPLSLECTVEGTSNPNLYWYRQAAGRGLQLLFYSVGIGQISSEVPQNLSASRPQDRQFILSSKKLLLSDSGFYLCAWRPTGGPYEQYFGPGTRLTVT.